These 10 T cell receptor beta chains were sequenced from one sample in a study of cytomegalovirus exposure and HLA in healthy donors. Profiled with immunoSEQ multiplex PCR; TCRdb holds only in-frame clones, not every one. This table has 200,000 to 250,000 clones, 65% to 85% appearing once. Sequencing input: PBMCs. These TCRs come from a young woman in good health and CMV-seropositive.

This clone was seen a single time. This sequence joins TRBV27 and TRBJ2-1; 11 bases line up with TRBD2. Unmatched junction bases numbered 9, after V lost 7 bases and J lost 4 bases. This CDR3 has 16 amino acids. The germline V gene has CDR1 MNHEY and CDR2 SMNVEV (reference sequence). CDR3 region: CASTVAGGSSYNEQFF. DNA of the CDR3: TGTGCCAGCACCGTAGCGGGAGGGTCATCTTACAATGAGCAGTTCTTC.

The V call is TRBV6-5, the J call TRBJ1-6; 9 bases match TRBD1. The CDR3 totals 14 residues. V trimming: 6 bases; J trimming: 7 bases; junction bases outside the gene matches: 4. Germline values: CDR1 MNHEY, CDR2 SVGAGI. CDR3 nucleotide sequence: TGTGCCAGCAGCCGGGACAGGGAGAATTCACCCCTCCACTTT. Encoded protein: CASSRDRENSPLHF.

CDR3 DNA: TGTGCCAGCAGCCCCAGTCCCACTTTGGGATACGAGCAGTACTTC. Its protein product is CASSPSPTLGYEQYF. This chain uses TRBV4-2 with TRBJ2-7, with D hard to call. The length of the CDR3 is 15 residues. The germline V gene encodes CDR1 LGHNA and CDR2 YNFKEQ. V lost 4 bases and J lost 4, with 17 bases in between.

The chain combines TRBV27 with TRBJ1-2; the D is unclear. CDR1 MNHEY and CDR2 SMNVEV come from the germline V gene (reference sequence). Trimming stripped 5 bases from V and 4 bases from J, with 14 bases between. The CDR3 is made up of 14 amino acids. The CDR3 DNA reads as TGTGCCAGCAGTACGGACGGCAACCCCTATGGCTACACCTTC. The encoded protein is CASSTDGNPYGYTF.

The chain recombines TRBV5-1 with TRBJ1-1; no clear D gene. Trimming left V 4 bases short and J 0 bases short, with 7 bases between. This CDR3 is built from 13 residues. Looked up from germline, CDR1 is SGHRS and CDR2 is YFSETQ. The CDR3 protein is CASSLTLNTEAFF. The CDR3, as DNA: TGCGCCAGCAGCCTGACGCTGAACACTGAAGCTTTCTTT.

The chain has TRBV5-6 and TRBJ1-5, with TRBD1 matching 7 bases. CDR1 is SGHDT, CDR2 YYEEEE, per germline. The CDR3 consists of 15 residues. V was pared by 3 bases and J by 7 bases, with 10 bases of the junction left unmatched. The DNA for the CDR3 is TGTGCCAGCAGCTATGGGACAGCTCCTCGGCAGCCCCAGCATTTT. It yields the protein CASSYGTAPRQPQHF.

The CDR3 sequence is CASSWMRRDGYTF. DNA for the CDR3: TGTGCCAGCAGCTGGATGAGAAGGGATGGCTACACCTTC. The chain recombines TRBV5-4 with TRBJ1-2, with D unresolved. This CDR3 has 13 amino acids. V lost 3 bases to trimming and J lost 6 bases, with 12 bases between them. CDR1 and CDR2 from the germline V gene are SGHNT and YYREEE (reference sequence). The whole variable domain, filled in from reference TRBV5-4 and TRBJ1-2, reads ETGVTQSPTHLIKTRGQQVTLRCSSQSGHNTVSWYQQALGQGPQFIFQYYREEENGRGNFPPRFSGLQFPNYSSELNVNALELDDSALYLCASSWMRRDGYTFGSGTRLTVV.

This clone has just one count. The chain links TRBV2 to TRBJ1-1; D perhaps matches TRBD1 (5 bases). The CDR3 loop spans 14 amino acids. V lost 7 bases and J 5 bases, leaving 17 bases between the germline ends. Germline V CDR1 and CDR2: SNHLY, FYNNEI. CDR3 sequence (DNA): TGTGCCAGCACATACCGGGACCCGGGGACTGAAGCTTTCTTT. Encoded protein: CASTYRDPGTEAFF.

This clone was seen a handful of times. The rearrangement links TRBV5-1 to TRBJ2-2; D may be TRBD1 (6 bases). This CDR3 is built from 17 residues. CDR1 and CDR2 (germline): SGHRS, YFSETQ. V lost 1 base to trimming and J lost 4 bases, with 17 bases between them. The CDR3 here is CASSLFSRTASTGELFF. The DNA for the CDR3 is TGCGCCAGCAGCTTGTTCAGTAGGACAGCGTCCACCGGGGAGCTGTTTTTT.

The chain combines TRBV18 with TRBJ1-1; perhaps TRBD1 as D (5 bases). The CDR3 loop spans 12 amino acids. The ends were cut back, 0 bases at V and 8 bases at J, with 7 bases in the middle. The V gene's germline CDR1 is KGHSH and CDR2 LQKENI. Here the CDR3 DNA reads TGTGCCAGCTCACCACCGAAGGGGGAAGCTTTCTTT. This sequence encodes CASSPPKGEAFF.